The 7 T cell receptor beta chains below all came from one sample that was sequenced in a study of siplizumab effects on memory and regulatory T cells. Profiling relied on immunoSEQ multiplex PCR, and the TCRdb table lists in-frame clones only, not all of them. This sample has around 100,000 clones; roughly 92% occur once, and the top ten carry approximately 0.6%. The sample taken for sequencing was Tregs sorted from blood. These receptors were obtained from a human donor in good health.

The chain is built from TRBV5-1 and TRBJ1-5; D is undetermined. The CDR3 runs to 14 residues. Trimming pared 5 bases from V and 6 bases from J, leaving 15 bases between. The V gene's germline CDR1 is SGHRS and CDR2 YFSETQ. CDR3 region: CASSDGSLGQPQHF. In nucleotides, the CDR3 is TGCGCCAGCAGTGACGGATCCCTCGGTCAGCCCCAGCATTTT. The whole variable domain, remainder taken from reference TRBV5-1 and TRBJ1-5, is KAGVTQTPRYLIKTRGQQVTLSCSPISGHRSVSWYQQTPGQGLQFLFEYFSETQRNKGNFPGRFSGRQFSNSRSEMNVSTLELGDSALYLCASSDGSLGQPQHFGDGTRLSIL.

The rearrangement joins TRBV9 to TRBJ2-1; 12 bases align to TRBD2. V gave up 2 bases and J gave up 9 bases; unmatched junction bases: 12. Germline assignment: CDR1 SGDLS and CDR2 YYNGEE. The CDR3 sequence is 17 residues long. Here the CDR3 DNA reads TGTGCCAGCAGCGTGGGTCTAGCGGGGGGGCTTAGGTCTGAGCAGTTCTTC. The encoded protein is CASSVGLAGGLRSEQFF.

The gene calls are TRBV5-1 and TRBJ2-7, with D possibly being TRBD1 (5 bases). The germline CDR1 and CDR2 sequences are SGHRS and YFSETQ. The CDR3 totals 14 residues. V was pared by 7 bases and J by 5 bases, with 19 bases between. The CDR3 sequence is CASGQGPLPHEQYF. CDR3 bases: TGCGCCAGCGGGCAGGGCCCCCTTCCGCACGAGCAGTACTTC.

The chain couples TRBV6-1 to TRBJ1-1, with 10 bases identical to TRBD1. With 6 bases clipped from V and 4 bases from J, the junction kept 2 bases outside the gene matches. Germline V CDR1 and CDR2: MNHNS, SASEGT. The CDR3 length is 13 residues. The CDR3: CASRRTGGTEAFF. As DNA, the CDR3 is TGTGCCAGCAGAAGGACAGGGGGCACTGAAGCTTTCTTT.

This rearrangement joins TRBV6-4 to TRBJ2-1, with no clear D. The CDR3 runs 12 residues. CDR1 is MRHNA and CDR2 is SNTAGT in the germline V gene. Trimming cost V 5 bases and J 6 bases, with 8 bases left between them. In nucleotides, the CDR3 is TGTGCCAGCAGTAGAGACACCAATGAGCAGTTCTTC. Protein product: CASSRDTNEQFF.

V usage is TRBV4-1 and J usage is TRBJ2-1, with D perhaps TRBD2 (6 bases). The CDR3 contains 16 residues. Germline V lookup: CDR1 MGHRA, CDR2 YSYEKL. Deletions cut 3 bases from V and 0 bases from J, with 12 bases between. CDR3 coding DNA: TGCGCCAGCAGCCACTCGGGACTTACCTCCTACAATGAGCAGTTCTTC. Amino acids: CASSHSGLTSYNEQFF.

CDR3 bases: TGTGCCACCACCACGAGGAGTGGACCATCTGGAAACACCATATATTTT. This translates into CATTTRSGPSGNTIYF. This chain joins TRBV15 and TRBJ1-3; D remains unclear. Per the germline V gene, CDR1 is LNHNV and CDR2 is YYDKDF (reference sequence). V was shortened by 7 bases and J by 1 base, with 17 bases between the two germline ends. CDR3 length: 16 amino acids.